The 11 T cell receptor beta chains below were found in one sample sequenced in a study of shared clonotypes between healthy human individuals. Sequencing used immunoSEQ multiplex PCR; TCRdb keeps in-frame clones, though not all of them. The sample consists of around 1,000,000 clones, approximately 75% of them appearing once. Material for sequencing was memory CD4+ T cells from PBMCs. Documented subset: CD45RA-negative fraction. These receptors were collected from a man aged 18 to 30 in good health. Some clones in this sample may be carry-over from other donors' samples.

This chain uses TRBV4-3 with TRBJ2-5; 12 bases are shared with TRBD2. V was clipped by 0 bases and J by 1 base; unmatched bases: 9. The germline gives CDR1 LGHNA, CDR2 YSLEER. This CDR3 has 19 amino acids. CDR3: CASSQEGPGLAGIQETQYF. CDR3 nucleotides: TGCGCCAGCAGCCAAGAGGGCCCCGGACTAGCGGGAATCCAAGAGACCCAGTACTTC.

The chain couples TRBV18 to TRBJ2-7; D possibly matches TRBD1 or TRBD2 (5 bases each). The germline V gene has CDR1 KGHSH and CDR2 LQKENI. V lost 3 bases and J 6 bases, leaving 21 bases between the germline ends. The CDR3 totals 16 residues. The CDR3 sequence is CASSPSGPPGFSEQYF. The CDR3 nucleotides read TGTGCCAGCTCACCGTCAGGGCCCCCGGGGTTTTCCGAGCAGTACTTC. Full variable domain (remainder filled in from reference TRBV18 and TRBJ2-7): NAGVMQNPRHLVRRRGQEARLRCSPMKGHSHVYWYRQLPEEGLKFMVYLQKENIIDESGMPKERFSAEFPKEGPSILRIQQVVRGDSAAYFCASSPSGPPGFSEQYFGPGTRLTVT.

The rearrangement links TRBV7-2 to TRBJ2-7; D unresolved. The length of the CDR3 is 15 residues. Germline-derived CDR1 and CDR2 are SGHTA and FQGNSA. V was trimmed by 5 bases and J by 3 bases, leaving 17 bases between them. This CDR3 reads CASSPAQVLSYEQYF. DNA for the CDR3: TGTGCCAGCAGCCCCGCCCAGGTCCTTAGCTACGAGCAGTACTTC.

This clone was counted once. The chain couples TRBV16 to TRBJ1-2, with a tentative D call TRBD1 (6 bases). Trimming shortened V by 4 bases and J by 3 bases, and 12 bases separated the two germline ends. Germline-derived CDR1 and CDR2 are KGHSY and FQNENV. This CDR3 comprises 14 residues. The CDR3, as DNA: TGTGCCAGCAGCCGTTACAGGGAGGACTATGGCTACACCTTC. Its translation: CASSRYREDYGYTF.

The V call is TRBV29-1, the J call TRBJ2-2; D uncertain. This CDR3 has 12 residues. CDR1 is SQVTM and CDR2 is ANQGSEA in the germline V gene. The ends were cut back, 7 bases at V and 1 base at J, with 7 bases in the middle. The CDR3 DNA sequence: TGCAGCGGTGGGGAGAACACCGGGGAGCTGTTTTTT. Protein: CSGGENTGELFF.

The chain couples TRBV6-5 to TRBJ2-7; D remains ambiguous. Germline V gene lookup returns CDR1 MNHEY and CDR2 SVGAGI. The CDR3 runs to 14 residues. Trimming took off 9 bases at V and 0 bases at J, with 15 bases between the two ends. The CDR3 coding sequence is TGTGCCAGTTACTCTGAAGGCCGCTCCTACGAGCAGTACTTC. Its translation is CASYSEGRSYEQYF.

The chain uses TRBV28 and TRBJ2-7; the match to TRBD2 covers 10 bases. Trimming at V came to 10 bases and at J to 7 bases, leaving 10 bases not matched to a gene. Germline-derived CDR1 and CDR2 are MDHEN and SYDVKM. The CDR3 is 13 residues long. The CDR3, as DNA: TGTGCCACTGGGACTAGCGTGCGTCGGGAGCAGTACTTC. This codes for CATGTSVRREQYF.

The chain recombines TRBV28 with TRBJ1-5; the match to TRBD1 covers 10 bases. The germline gives CDR1 MDHEN, CDR2 SYDVKM. The V segment lost 1 base and the J segment 7 bases; nucleotides outside the gene matches: 10. There are 17 residues in the CDR3. The CDR3 here is CASSLSRRQGARQPQHF. The CDR3 DNA reads TGTGCCAGCAGTTTATCCCGACGACAGGGGGCAAGGCAGCCCCAGCATTTT.

The chain carries TRBV28 and TRBJ2-2; D assignment may be TRBD1 or TRBD2 (6 bases each). The V end lost 5 bases, the J end lost 0 bases, and 13 bases lay between the germline ends. The CDR3 is 16 residues long. Per germline, CDR1 MDHEN and CDR2 SYDVKM. CDR3 in amino acids: CASSTFGGANTGELFF. The CDR3 bases are TGTGCCAGCAGTACTTTCGGGGGCGCGAACACCGGGGAGCTGTTTTTT.

A note on this clone: Different DNA sequences within this sample yield the same CDR3. The V and J genes are TRBV28 and TRBJ2-2; no definite D call. Germline V gene sequence: CDR1 MDHEN, CDR2 SYDVKM. Trimming removed 2 bases at V and 6 bases at J, with 4 bases between. The CDR3 has 12 amino acids. CDR3 DNA: TGTGCCAGCAGTTTACGTTCCGGGGAGCTGTTTTTT. Amino acids: CASSLRSGELFF.

This chain connects TRBV2 to TRBJ1-3, with no clear D. Trimming removed 8 bases at V and 8 bases at J, with 13 bases between. Germline CDR1 reads SNHLY; CDR2 reads FYNNEI. The CDR3 extends over 12 amino acids. This chain's CDR3 is CASGVVTDTIYF. DNA of the CDR3: TGTGCCAGCGGGGTGGTGACGGACACCATATATTTT.